The 14 T cell receptor beta chains below all came from one sample that was sequenced in a study of blood T cell repertoires in COVID-19. The repertoire was sequenced with immunoSEQ multiplex PCR; TCRdb's copy has only in-frame clones and lacks some. The table has about 270,000 clones, approximately 90% seen once. Material: PBMCs or T cells enriched from blood (not recorded which). Receptors originate from a man aged 40-50 years who had been exposed to COVID-19.

This chain uses TRBV9 with TRBJ2-1, with 8 bases lining up with TRBD1. With 1 base clipped from V and 8 bases from J, the junction kept 5 bases outside the gene matches. Germline CDR1 is SGDLS and CDR2 is YYNGEE. The CDR3 spans 14 residues. In nucleotides, the CDR3 is TGTGCCAGCAGCGTACAGGGGGCGAGCTATGAGCAGTTCTTC. Its translation is CASSVQGASYEQFF.

V usage is TRBV2 and J usage is TRBJ1-2, with D unclear. The length of the CDR3 is 12 residues. V was shortened by 1 base and J by 3 bases, with 3 bases between the two germline ends. The germline V gene encodes CDR1 SNHLY and CDR2 FYNNEI. Written as DNA, the CDR3 is TGTGCCAGCAGTGAAGGAGACTATGGCTACACCTTC. Residues: CASSEGDYGYTF.

The chain carries TRBV9 and TRBJ1-5, with 7 bases fitting TRBD1. The ends lost 0 bases at V and 2 bases at J; junction bases unmatched: 5. This CDR3 comprises 16 residues. CDR1 and CDR2 (germline): SGDLS, YYNGEE. The chain's CDR3 is CASSVDPGGGNQPQHF. CDR3 in DNA: TGTGCCAGCAGCGTAGATCCAGGGGGTGGCAATCAGCCCCAGCATTTT.

This chain connects TRBV7-9 to TRBJ2-7, with D maybe TRBD2 (7 bases). The CDR3 totals 12 residues. From germline, CDR1 is SEHNR and CDR2 FQNEAQ (reference sequence). Trimming took off 6 bases at V and 2 bases at J, with 8 bases between the two ends. The CDR3 DNA sequence: TGTGCCAGCAGAGGGGGGGCCTACGAGCAGTACTTC. Its protein is CASRGGAYEQYF.

J is TRBJ1-4 and V is TRBV28, with a tentative D call TRBD1 (6 bases). The germline V and J ends were trimmed by 5 bases and 8 bases, with 18 bases remaining between them. Germline V gene data show CDR1 as MDHEN and CDR2 as SYDVKM. This CDR3 region has 15 residues. CDR3 protein: CASSPLGEGVEKLFF. The CDR3 nucleotides read TGTGCCAGCAGTCCCCTTGGGGAGGGGGTCGAAAAACTGTTTTTT.

J is TRBJ2-2 and V is TRBV30, with 10 bases identical to TRBD1. Germline CDR1 reads GTSNPN; CDR2 reads SVGIG (reference sequence). The CDR3 is 16 residues long. Trimming took 1 base from V and 6 from J; bases not matched to a gene: 8. CDR3: CAWSAPGTGVPGELFF. The CDR3, as DNA: TGTGCCTGGAGTGCGCCCGGGACAGGGGTCCCCGGGGAGCTGTTTTTT.

The chain links TRBV25-1 to TRBJ2-7; D may be TRBD1 (6 bases). There are 13 residues in the CDR3. Between the trimmed V and J ends, which lost 8 bases and 2 bases, there was a span of 13 bases. CDR1 and CDR2 from the germline V gene are MGHDK and SYGVNS. CDR3 amino acids: CASWGQGTYEQYF. The CDR3 DNA is TGTGCCAGCTGGGGACAAGGGACCTACGAGCAGTACTTC.

The chain couples TRBV5-1 to TRBJ2-3, with 9 nucleotides matching TRBD2. The ends lost 5 bases at V and 2 bases at J; junction bases unmatched: 6. The CDR3 length is 15 residues. Germline V gene sequence: CDR1 SGHRS, CDR2 YFSETQ. Here the CDR3 reads CASRSTSGNTDTQYF. CDR3 nucleotide sequence: TGCGCCAGCAGATCGACTAGCGGCAACACAGATACGCAGTATTTT. The complete variable domain, with remaining parts taken from reference TRBV5-1 and TRBJ2-3, reads KAGVTQTPRYLIKTRGQQVTLSCSPISGHRSVSWYQQTPGQGLQFLFEYFSETQRNKGNFPGRFSGRQFSNSRSEMNVSTLELGDSALYLCASRSTSGNTDTQYFGPGTRLTVL.

The gene calls are TRBV28 and TRBJ1-1; TRBD1 aligns across 8 bases. With 5 bases clipped from V and 7 bases from J, the junction kept 9 bases outside the gene matches. This CDR3 region has 14 residues. Germline CDR1 reads MDHEN; CDR2 reads SYDVKM. The CDR3 protein is CASSPLDRAHEAFF. CDR3 DNA: TGTGCCAGCAGTCCACTGGACAGGGCTCATGAAGCTTTCTTT.

V gene TRBV29-1 combines with J gene TRBJ1-2; a weak D match, TRBD1 (6 bases). Germline CDR1 reads SQVTM; CDR2 reads ANQGSEA. V lost 6 bases and J lost 8, with 22 bases in between. The CDR3 runs to 14 residues. The CDR3 region is CSVPPPQGLRGYTF. CDR3 DNA sequence: TGCAGCGTACCTCCCCCCCAGGGGCTACGGGGCTACACCTTC.

The J gene is TRBJ2-5, the V gene TRBV7-3, with D perhaps TRBD1 (5 bases). Trimming took 4 bases from V and 11 from J, leaving 11 bases between them. The CDR3 length is 11 residues. CDR1 is SGHTA, CDR2 FQGTGA, per germline. This CDR3 reads CASSSKGVQYF. The CDR3 nucleotides are TGTGCCAGCAGCTCGAAAGGGGTACAGTACTTC.

This rearrangement joins TRBV4-1 to TRBJ2-3, with 11 bases that match TRBD2. CDR1 is MGHRA and CDR2 is YSYEKL in the germline V gene. CDR3 size: 20 residues. After removal of 4 bases from V and 3 bases from J, the junction contained 18 bases not matched to a gene. The CDR3 loop reads CASSPLSSMSTSGRTDTQYF. As DNA, the CDR3 is TGCGCCAGCAGCCCCCTCTCGAGCATGAGCACTAGCGGGAGAACAGATACGCAGTATTTT.

This clone showed up just once. The sample contains more than one DNA sequence encoding this CDR3. V is TRBV28 and J is TRBJ1-3; no reliable D call. The V gene lost 3 bases and the J gene lost 4 bases, with 4 bases spanning the gap. CDR1 is MDHEN, CDR2 SYDVKM, per germline. The CDR3 contains 12 residues. The CDR3 sequence is CASSLSGNTIYF. CDR3 nucleotide sequence: TGTGCCAGCAGTTTGAGCGGAAACACCATATATTTT.

The J gene is TRBJ1-1, the V gene TRBV30, with TRBD1 as a possible D gene (6 bases). The CDR3 totals 13 residues. V was pared by 2 bases and J by 1 base, with 8 bases between. Per germline, CDR1 GTSNPN and CDR2 SVGIG (reference sequence). As DNA, the CDR3 is TGTGCCTGGAGTTTGGACAGGAACACTGAAGCTTTCTTT. Protein product: CAWSLDRNTEAFF.